Listed here are 32 T cell receptor beta chains from one sample, sequenced in a study of human T cells and chemical hapten exposure. Time point given: pre-sensitization, week 0. The treatment was: therapeutic diphenylcyclopropenone sensitization with weekly scalp DPC. A single record per CDR3 protein comes from TCRdb applying MiXCR to the RACE reads. The sample shows 300,000 to 450,000 distinct CDR3 sequences, 4.5% to 6% of them seen only once. The sample was whole blood, taken in connection with sensitization to the hapten diphenylcyclopropenone (DPC). The receptors were gathered from a woman between 45 and 65 years old with alopecia areata. Some clones in this sample may be carry-over from other donors' samples.

This clonotype was recorded a few times. The chain joins TRBV3-1 to TRBJ1-6; 8 nucleotides agree with TRBD1. Germline CDR1 LGHDT, CDR2 YNNKEL (reference sequence). V lost 0 bases and J lost 7; bases outside the gene matches: 14. This CDR3 has 19 amino acids. The chain's CDR3 is CASSQDLVRQGIGNSPLHF. CDR3 bases: TGTGCCAGCAGCCAAGATCTCGTGAGACAGGGGATTGGGAATTCACCCCTCCACTTT.

This chain connects TRBV6-2 or TRBV6-3 to TRBJ1-5; D remains ambiguous. Trimming shortened V by 6 bases and J by 7 bases, and 16 bases separated the two germline ends. The CDR3 runs to 14 residues. Germline V gene sequence: CDR1 MNHEY, CDR2 SVGEGT. CDR3 sequence: CASRSDGPGQPQHF. The CDR3 DNA sequence: TGTGCCAGCAGATCCGATGGGCCGGGGCAGCCCCAGCATTTT.

This clonotype appeared a few times. This chain uses TRBV20-1 with TRBJ2-3, with a weak D call TRBD2 (5 bases). Germline V gives CDR1 DFQATT, CDR2 SNEGSKA (reference sequence). There are 14 residues in the CDR3. The V gene lost 5 bases and the J gene lost 2 bases, with 14 bases spanning the gap. The CDR3 DNA is TGCAGTGCTGCCTCAAGCGGTCCCACAGATACGCAGTATTTT. It yields the protein CSAASSGPTDTQYF.

This chain uses TRBV7-9 with TRBJ1-1; D is unresolved. Germline CDR1 and CDR2: SEHNR and FQNEAQ (reference sequence). This CDR3 spans 13 amino acids. V was clipped by 1 base and J by 3 bases, with 6 bases between them. The CDR3 protein is CASSLVEDTEAFF. In DNA, the CDR3 is TGTGCCAGCAGCTTAGTAGAGGACACTGAAGCTTTCTTT.

This clonotype was picked up many times. V is TRBV9 and J is TRBJ2-7; D is possibly TRBD2 (6 bases). V was cut by 2 bases and J by 3 bases, with 15 bases left in between. The germline gives CDR1 SGDLS, CDR2 YYNGEE. This CDR3 is built from 15 residues. The CDR3 DNA is TGTGCCAGCAGCGTGCGGGACTCCGTCCTCTACGAGCAGTACTTC. This encodes CASSVRDSVLYEQYF. Drawing the rest from reference TRBV9 and TRBJ2-7, the complete variable domain is DSGVTQTPKHLITATGQRVTLRCSPRSGDLSVYWYQQSLDQGLQFLIQYYNGEERAKGNILERFSAQQFPDLHSELNLSSLELGDSALYFCASSVRDSVLYEQYFGPGTRLTVT.

This clonotype was observed many times. The chain joins TRBV20-1 to TRBJ2-3, with D possibly TRBD2 on 6 matching bases. Deletions cut 7 bases from V and 3 bases from J, with 14 bases between. Germline lookup yields CDR1 DFQATT and CDR2 SNEGSKA (reference sequence). This CDR3 is 13 amino acids long. The CDR3 is CSDDPAGTDTQYF. The CDR3 nucleotides read TGCAGTGACGACCCGGCGGGGACAGATACGCAGTATTTT.

This chain joins TRBV4-1 and TRBJ2-2; 8 bases align to TRBD1. The V and J ends lost 4 bases and 8 bases, in that order; junction bases with no gene match: 9. Germline values: CDR1 MGHRA, CDR2 YSYEKL. The CDR3 is 15 amino acids. For the CDR3, the DNA is TGCGCCAGCAGCCCTCCGACAGGGGAGTTTGGGGAGCTGTTTTTT. Translation: CASSPPTGEFGELFF.

Many counts were recorded for this clonotype. V usage is TRBV18 and J usage is TRBJ2-4; unclear D gene. Germline V lookup: CDR1 KGHSH, CDR2 LQKENI. The CDR3 covers 16 residues. V lost 4 bases and J 1 base, leaving 14 bases between the germline ends. CDR3 nucleotides: TGTGCCAGCTCACGAGGTACTATCGGGGCCAAAAACATTCAGTACTTC. It specifies CASSRGTIGAKNIQYF.

This clonotype has a count of ten or more. This chain joins TRBV27 and TRBJ1-5; D unresolved. Germline CDR1 reads MNHEY; CDR2 reads SMNVEV (reference sequence). CDR3 length: 16 amino acids. V was pared by 5 bases and J by 1 base, with 15 bases between. CDR3 DNA: TGTGCCAGCAGTCCCCACCGGGGAGGAAGCAATCAGCCCCAGCATTTT. Protein sequence: CASSPHRGGSNQPQHF.

Comment on this clonotype: This could be a read error, since a much larger clone is one nucleotide away. The V gene is TRBV7-6, the J gene TRBJ2-2, with D perhaps TRBD2 (6 bases). Germline CDR1 is SGHVS and CDR2 is FNYEAQ. V shed 5 bases and J shed 7 bases, with 17 bases lying between them. The CDR3 is made up of 15 amino acids. CDR3 nucleotides: TGTGCCAGCAGCCCGCGACTAGTCAGGGACGGGGAGCTGTTTTTT. Protein sequence: CASSPRLVRDGELFF.

The CDR3 spells CSAPRTGVGEAFF. As DNA, the CDR3 is TGCAGTGCTCCTCGGACAGGCGTTGGTGAAGCTTTCTTT. The chain is built from TRBV20-1 and TRBJ1-1; 7 bases match TRBD1. Germline lookup yields CDR1 DFQATT and CDR2 SNEGSKA (reference sequence). V lost 5 bases and J lost 7; bases outside the gene matches: 10. This CDR3 has 13 amino acids.

This clonotype came up many times. The chain uses TRBV2 and TRBJ2-7; 10 bases line up with TRBD1. CDR3 length equals 13 residues. The V and J ends lost 6 bases and 6 bases, in that order; junction bases with no gene match: 5. CDR1 and CDR2 from the germline V gene are SNHLY and FYNNEI. The CDR3 region is CASRRTGGVEQYF. The DNA for the CDR3 is TGTGCCAGCAGGAGGACAGGGGGAGTCGAGCAGTACTTC.

This clonotype came up many times. This chain links TRBV20-1 with TRBJ2-3; 9 bases line up with TRBD2. Germline CDR1 is DFQATT and CDR2 is SNEGSKA (reference sequence). The J segment lost 1 base and the V segment lost 1 base, leaving 6 bases of the junction unmatched. CDR3 length: 16 residues. DNA of the CDR3: TGCAGTGCTAGAGGACTAGCGGACCTCGGCACAGATACGCAGTATTTT. Encoded protein: CSARGLADLGTDTQYF.

This clonotype was detected a few times. This chain connects TRBV7-6 to TRBJ1-4; D remains unclear. Germline values: CDR1 SGHVS, CDR2 FNYEAQ. The V end was cut by 5 bases, the J end by 11 bases, with 18 bases between. The CDR3 length is 14 residues. CDR3 in amino acids: CASSASARGGKLFF. In DNA, the CDR3 is TGTGCCAGCAGCGCGTCTGCGAGAGGAGGGAAACTGTTTTTT.

This clonotype was seen ten or more times. The V call is TRBV7-9, the J call TRBJ2-3; 10 nucleotides align to TRBD2. Germline V gene lookup returns CDR1 SEHNR and CDR2 FQNEAQ (reference sequence). The CDR3 is made up of 15 amino acids. With 6 bases clipped from V and 4 bases from J, the junction kept 7 bases outside the gene matches. The DNA of the CDR3 is TGTGCCAGCAGTCTCACTAGCGGGATGGCAGATACGCAGTATTTT. Protein sequence: CASSLTSGMADTQYF.

The V call is TRBV29-1, the J call TRBJ1-2, with D tentatively TRBD1 (5 bases). Per germline, CDR1 SQVTM and CDR2 ANQGSEA. V was trimmed by 0 bases and J by 8 bases, leaving 13 bases between them. This CDR3 comprises 13 residues. The CDR3, as DNA: TGCAGCGTTGAAGATCAACAGGTCGGAGGCTACACCTTC. Protein product: CSVEDQQVGGYTF.

This clonotype was detected a few times. The J gene is TRBJ2-7, the V gene TRBV13, with 7 bases identical to TRBD2. CDR1 is PRHDT, CDR2 FYEKMQ, per germline (reference sequence). V was pared by 5 bases and J by 5 bases, with 9 bases of the junction left unmatched. The CDR3 spans 14 residues. The DNA for the CDR3 is TGTGCCAGCAGCATTCCGGGGGGTCTGGACGAGCAGTACTTC. Its protein product is CASSIPGGLDEQYF. Drawing the rest from reference TRBV13 and TRBJ2-7, the complete variable domain is AAGVIQSPRHLIKEKRETATLKCYPIPRHDTVYWYQQGPGQDPQFLISFYEKMQSDKGSIPDRFSAQQFSDYHSELNMSSLELGDSALYFCASSIPGGLDEQYFGPGTRLTVT.

This clonotype was seen ten or more times. This chain joins TRBV11-2 and TRBJ2-3; D is possibly TRBD2 (6 bases). CDR3 size: 15 residues. Germline V CDR1 and CDR2: SGHAT, FQNNGV. V was cut by 4 bases and J by 0 bases, with 11 bases left in between. This CDR3 reads CASSSVGGSTDTQYF. CDR3 sequence (DNA): TGTGCCAGCAGCTCCGTGGGGGGTAGCACAGATACGCAGTATTTT. The variable domain in full, with the rest retrieved from reference TRBV11-2 and TRBJ2-3, is EAGVAQSPRYKIIEKRQSVAFWCNPISGHATLYWYQQILGQGPKLLIQFQNNGVVDDSQLPKDRFSAERLKGVDSTLKIQPAKLEDSAVYLCASSSVGGSTDTQYFGPGTRLTVL.

This clonotype was counted a few times. The rearrangement joins TRBV19 to TRBJ1-5; 7 nucleotides match TRBD1. The V segment lost 7 bases and the J segment 1 base; nucleotides outside the gene matches: 7. The CDR3 consists of 15 residues. Germline-derived CDR1 and CDR2 are LNHDA and SQIVND (reference sequence). Written as DNA, the CDR3 is TGTGCCAGTACTTCCGTCAGGGGGAGCAATCAGCCCCAGCATTTT. It yields the protein CASTSVRGSNQPQHF.

This chain connects TRBV29-1 to TRBJ2-1; TRBD2 agrees at 14 bases. This CDR3 has 15 amino acids. Losses at the gene ends were 6 bases for V and 4 bases for J; bases not matched to a gene: 5. The germline gives CDR1 SQVTM, CDR2 ANQGSEA. As DNA, the CDR3 is TGCAGCGTCACCGGACTAGCGGGAGGATACAATGAGCAGTTCTTC. Protein: CSVTGLAGGYNEQFF.

This clonotype was seen ten or more times. The chain links TRBV12-3 or TRBV12-4 to TRBJ2-3; possibly TRBD1 or TRBD2 for D (5 bases each). CDR3 length: 13 residues. V was cut by 1 base and J by 5 bases, with 7 bases left in between. In nucleotides, the CDR3 is TGTGCCAGCAGTTTAGAGAGGGGAGATACGCAGTATTTT. It codes for CASSLERGDTQYF.

This chain joins TRBV4-1 and TRBJ1-1; D not resolved. CDR1 is MGHRA and CDR2 is YSYEKL in the germline V gene. V lost 2 bases, J lost 4 bases, and 14 bases lay in between. The CDR3 has 15 amino acids. For the CDR3, the DNA is TGCGCCAGCAGCCAATCACCTAGGTCCCTCACTGAAGCTTTCTTT. This sequence encodes CASSQSPRSLTEAFF.

This clonotype occurred many times. The J gene is TRBJ2-7, the V gene TRBV20-1, with 10 bases lining up with TRBD1. The V and J ends lost 5 bases and 2 bases, in that order; junction bases with no gene match: 3. The germline V gene encodes CDR1 DFQATT and CDR2 SNEGSKA (reference sequence). The CDR3 has 13 amino acids. CDR3 DNA sequence: TGCAGTGCTGGACAGGGGGAGGCCTACGAGCAGTACTTC. Translated, it gives CSAGQGEAYEQYF.

This clonotype was detected a few times. The chain is built from TRBV7-2 and TRBJ2-4; D is uncertain. Germline lookup yields CDR1 SGHTA and CDR2 FQGNSA. V was shortened by 5 bases and J by 12 bases, with 11 bases between the two germline ends. This CDR3 is 11 amino acids long. The CDR3 here is CASSPSENQYF. The CDR3 DNA reads as TGTGCCAGCAGCCCTAGTGAGAATCAGTACTTC.

The chain couples TRBV12-3 or TRBV12-4 to TRBJ2-1; 9 bases match TRBD1. J lost 8 bases, V lost 5 bases, and 10 bases had no gene match. CDR3 length equals 15 residues. CDR3: CASSNPGTGRDEQFF. Here the CDR3 DNA reads TGTGCCAGCAGTAACCCAGGGACAGGGCGGGATGAGCAGTTCTTC.

The chain joins TRBV7-6 to TRBJ2-1; possibly TRBD2 for D (6 bases). CDR3 length: 16 residues. The V and J ends lost 4 bases and 0 bases respectively, with 13 bases between them. Germline V gene sequence: CDR1 SGHVS, CDR2 FNYEAQ. CDR3 loop: CASSSPGVSSYNEQFF. The DNA of the CDR3 is TGTGCCAGCAGCTCACCGGGGGTGAGCTCCTACAATGAGCAGTTCTTC.

This clonotype was observed at least ten times. This rearrangement joins TRBV29-1 to TRBJ1-1; unclear D gene. Germline CDR1 is SQVTM and CDR2 is ANQGSEA. The V and J ends lost 0 bases and 1 base respectively, with 6 bases between them. The CDR3 length is 13 residues. CDR3 residues: CSVEDGRNTEAFF. The CDR3 bases are TGCAGCGTTGAAGATGGTCGGAACACTGAAGCTTTCTTT.

The chain combines TRBV6-2 or TRBV6-3 with TRBJ2-7, with 9 bases identical to TRBD1. The V and J ends lost 4 bases and 4 bases, in that order; junction bases with no gene match: 5. This CDR3 region has 14 residues. Looked up from germline, CDR1 is MNHEY and CDR2 is SVGEGT. The CDR3 region is CASSFGTGLYEQYF. The DNA of the CDR3 is TGTGCCAGCAGTTTCGGGACAGGGTTATACGAGCAGTACTTC.

The rearrangement joins TRBV15 to TRBJ1-1; D call uncertain. The CDR3 is made up of 11 amino acids. Trimming removed 3 bases at V and 7 bases at J, with 6 bases between. From germline, CDR1 is LNHNV and CDR2 YYDKDF (reference sequence). The CDR3 protein is CATSRTGEAFF. Written as DNA, the CDR3 is TGTGCCACCAGCAGGACGGGTGAAGCTTTCTTT.

In regard to this clonotype: The junction shows a germline mismatch at one end, possibly a read error. The chain combines TRBV12-3 or TRBV12-4 with TRBJ1-1; D is perhaps TRBD1 (5 bases). This CDR3 has 12 residues. The CDR3: CASSKGEQLRTF. The CDR3 DNA sequence: TGTGCCAGCAGTAAAGGGGAGCAGCTGAGAACTTTT.

This clonotype was counted many times. The chain joins TRBV10-3 to TRBJ2-3; D possibly matches TRBD1 or TRBD2 (5 bases each). The CDR3 is 15 amino acids. The germline V and J ends were trimmed by 0 bases and 4 bases, with 11 bases remaining between them. The germline CDR1 and CDR2 sequences are ENHRY and SYGVKD. The CDR3 DNA reads as TGTGCCATCAGTGAGTCGTGGGGGAGCTCAGATACGCAGTATTTT. Its protein product is CAISESWGSSDTQYF.

This sequence joins TRBV27 and TRBJ2-7, with a weak D call TRBD2 (6 bases). Trimming shortened V by 5 bases and J by 0 bases, and 11 bases separated the two germline ends. The germline CDR1 and CDR2 sequences are MNHEY and SMNVEV (reference sequence). The CDR3 covers 14 residues. CDR3 bases: TGTGCCAGCAGTCAGGACTATTCCTCCTACGAGCAGTACTTC. Protein sequence: CASSQDYSSYEQYF.